The clone carrying this T cell receptor (beta chain) is labeled medium-sized. The record originates from a study of early T cells in non-severe SARS-CoV-2 infection. TCRdb fed the 5' RACE reads into MiXCR, producing one record per CDR3 protein. Here the sample spans tens of thousands of distinct CDR3 sequences, about 6% being singletons. The receptor's source is an adult who was a healthcare worker with PCR-confirmed SARS-CoV-2 infection or an uninfected control (not recorded which). The sample taken for sequencing was whole blood.

The DNA for the CDR3 is TGCGCCAGCAGCGGAGCGACAGGGAGTCACGAGCAGTACTTC. It yields the protein CASSGATGSHEQYF. This chain connects TRBV5-1 to TRBJ2-7; 7 bases match TRBD1. Germline assignment: CDR1 SGHRS and CDR2 YFSETQ. V lost 4 bases to trimming and J lost 5 bases; unmatched junction nucleotides: 9. The CDR3 has 14 amino acids. The whole variable domain, filled in from reference TRBV5-1 and TRBJ2-7, reads KAGVTQTPRYLIKTRGQQVTLSCSPISGHRSVSWYQQTPGQGLQFLFEYFSETQRNKGNFPGRFSGRQFSNSRSEMNVSTLELGDSALYLCASSGATGSHEQYFGPGTRLTVT.